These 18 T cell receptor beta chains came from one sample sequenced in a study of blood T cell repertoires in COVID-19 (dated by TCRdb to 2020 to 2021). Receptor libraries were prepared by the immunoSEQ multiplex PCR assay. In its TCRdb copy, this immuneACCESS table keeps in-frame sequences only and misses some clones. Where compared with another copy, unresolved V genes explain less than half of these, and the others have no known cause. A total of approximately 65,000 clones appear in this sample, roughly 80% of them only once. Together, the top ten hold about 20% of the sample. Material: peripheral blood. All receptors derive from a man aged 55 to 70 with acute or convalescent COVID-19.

This CDR3 reads CASSQDRSATSGNEQFF. In DNA, the CDR3 is TGTGCCAGCAGCCAAGATAGAAGCGCGACTTCCGGCAATGAGCAGTTCTTC. This chain joins TRBV3-1 (or the pseudogene TRBV3-2) and TRBJ2-1; unclear D gene. The germline gives CDR1 LGHDT, CDR2 YNNKEL (reference sequence). V dropped 0 bases and J dropped 6 bases, with 18 bases sitting between them. This CDR3 region has 17 residues.

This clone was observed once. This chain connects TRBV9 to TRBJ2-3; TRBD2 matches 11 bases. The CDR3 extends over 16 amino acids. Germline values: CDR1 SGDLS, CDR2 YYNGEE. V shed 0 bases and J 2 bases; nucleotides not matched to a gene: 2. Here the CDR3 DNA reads TGTGCCAGCAGCGTAGCTAGCGGGAGGATCACAGATACGCAGTATTTT. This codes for CASSVASGRITDTQYF.

The CDR3 sequence is CASTGLYNEQFF. The CDR3 DNA is TGCGCCAGCACCGGACTATACAATGAGCAGTTCTTC. The rearrangement joins TRBV10-2 to TRBJ2-1; tentative D call: TRBD2 (6 bases). V was pared by 7 bases and J by 4 bases, with 8 bases between. The V gene's germline CDR1 is WSHSY and CDR2 SAAADI. The CDR3 has 12 residues.

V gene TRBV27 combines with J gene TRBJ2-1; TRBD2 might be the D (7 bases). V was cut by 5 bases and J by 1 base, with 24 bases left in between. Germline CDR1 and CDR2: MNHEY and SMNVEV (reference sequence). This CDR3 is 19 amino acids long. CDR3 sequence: CASSPLEGGARGSYNEQFF. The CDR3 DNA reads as TGTGCCAGCAGTCCCCTGGAGGGGGGGGCGCGAGGATCCTACAATGAGCAGTTCTTC.

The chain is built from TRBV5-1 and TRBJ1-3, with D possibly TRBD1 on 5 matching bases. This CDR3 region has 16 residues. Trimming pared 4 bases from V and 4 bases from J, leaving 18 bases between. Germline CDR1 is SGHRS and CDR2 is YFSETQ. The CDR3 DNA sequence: TGCGCCAGCAGCATGACAGAAAGCTCTCTGGGAAACACCATATATTTT. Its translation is CASSMTESSLGNTIYF.

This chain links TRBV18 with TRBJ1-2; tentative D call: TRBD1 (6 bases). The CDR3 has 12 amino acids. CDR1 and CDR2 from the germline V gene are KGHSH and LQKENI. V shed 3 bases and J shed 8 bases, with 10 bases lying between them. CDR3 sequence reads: CASSPRGPGYTF. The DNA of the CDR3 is TGTGCCAGCTCACCCAGGGGTCCGGGCTACACCTTC. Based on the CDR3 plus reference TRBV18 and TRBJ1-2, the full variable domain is NAGVMQNPRHLVRRRGQEARLRCSPMKGHSHVYWYRQLPEEGLKFMVYLQKENIIDESGMPKERFSAEFPKEGPSILRIQQVVRGDSAAYFCASSPRGPGYTFGSGTRLTVV.

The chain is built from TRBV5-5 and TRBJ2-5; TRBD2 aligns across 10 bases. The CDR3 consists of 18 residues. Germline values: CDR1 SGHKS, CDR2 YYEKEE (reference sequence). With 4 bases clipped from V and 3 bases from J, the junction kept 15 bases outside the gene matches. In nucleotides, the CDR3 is TGTGCCAGCAGCCCGAGGGGGGCTAGCGGGAGCTGGGAAGAGACCCAGTACTTC. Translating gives CASSPRGASGSWEETQYF.

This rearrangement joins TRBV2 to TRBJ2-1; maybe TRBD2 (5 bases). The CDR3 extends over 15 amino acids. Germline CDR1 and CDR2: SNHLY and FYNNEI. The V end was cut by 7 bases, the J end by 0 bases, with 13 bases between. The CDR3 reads CASNGKRASYNEQFF. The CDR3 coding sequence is TGTGCCAGCAACGGGAAGAGAGCCTCCTACAATGAGCAGTTCTTC. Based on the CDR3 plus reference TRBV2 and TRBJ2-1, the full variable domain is EPEVTQTPSHQVTQMGQEVILRCVPISNHLYFYWYRQILGQKVEFLVSFYNNEISEKSEIFDDQFSVERPDGSNFTLKIRSTKLEDSAMYFCASNGKRASYNEQFFGPGTRLTVL.

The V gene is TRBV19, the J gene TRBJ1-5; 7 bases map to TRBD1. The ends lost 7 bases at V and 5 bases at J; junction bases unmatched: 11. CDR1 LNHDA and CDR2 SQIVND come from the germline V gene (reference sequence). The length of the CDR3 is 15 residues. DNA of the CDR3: TGTGCCAGTACCCCGAAAGGGGACAGTTATCAGCCCCAGCATTTT. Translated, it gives CASTPKGDSYQPQHF.

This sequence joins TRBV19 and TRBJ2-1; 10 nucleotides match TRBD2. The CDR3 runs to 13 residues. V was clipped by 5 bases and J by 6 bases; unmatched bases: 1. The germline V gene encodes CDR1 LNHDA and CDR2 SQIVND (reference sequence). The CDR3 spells CASSLAGVNEQFF. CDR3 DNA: TGTGCCAGTAGTCTAGCGGGAGTCAATGAGCAGTTCTTC.

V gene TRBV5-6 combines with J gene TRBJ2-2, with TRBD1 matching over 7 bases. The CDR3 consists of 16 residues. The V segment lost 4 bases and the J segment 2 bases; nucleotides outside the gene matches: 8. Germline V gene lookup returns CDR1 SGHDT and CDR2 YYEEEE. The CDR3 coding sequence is TGTGCCAGCAGCCTAACCGGGACAGTAAACACCGGGGAGCTGTTTTTT. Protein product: CASSLTGTVNTGELFF.

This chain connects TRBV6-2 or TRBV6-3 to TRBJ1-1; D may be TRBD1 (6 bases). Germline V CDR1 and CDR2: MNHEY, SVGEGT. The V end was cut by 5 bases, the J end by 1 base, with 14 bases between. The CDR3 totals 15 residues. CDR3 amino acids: CASSPGQRRNTEAFF. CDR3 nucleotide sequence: TGTGCCAGCAGTCCCGGACAGCGCAGGAACACTGAAGCTTTCTTT.

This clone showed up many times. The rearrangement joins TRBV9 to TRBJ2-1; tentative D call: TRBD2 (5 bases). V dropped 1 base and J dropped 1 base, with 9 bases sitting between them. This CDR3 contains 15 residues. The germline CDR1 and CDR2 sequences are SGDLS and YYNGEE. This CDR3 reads CASSVIGSSYNEQFF. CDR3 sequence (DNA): TGTGCCAGCAGCGTAATTGGGAGTTCCTACAATGAGCAGTTCTTC.

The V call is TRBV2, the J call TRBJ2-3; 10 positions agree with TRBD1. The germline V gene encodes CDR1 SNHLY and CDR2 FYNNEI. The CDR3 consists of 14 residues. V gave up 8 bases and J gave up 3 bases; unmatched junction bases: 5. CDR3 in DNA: TGTGCCAGCGGAGACAGGGGGCTTACAGATACGCAGTATTTT. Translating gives CASGDRGLTDTQYF.

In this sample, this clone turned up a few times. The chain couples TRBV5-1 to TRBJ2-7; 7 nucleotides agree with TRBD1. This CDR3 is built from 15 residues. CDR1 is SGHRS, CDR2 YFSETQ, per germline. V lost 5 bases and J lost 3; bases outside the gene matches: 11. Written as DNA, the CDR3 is TGCGCCAGCAGACACGGGACAGAGAGTTACTACGAGCAGTACTTC. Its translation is CASRHGTESYYEQYF.

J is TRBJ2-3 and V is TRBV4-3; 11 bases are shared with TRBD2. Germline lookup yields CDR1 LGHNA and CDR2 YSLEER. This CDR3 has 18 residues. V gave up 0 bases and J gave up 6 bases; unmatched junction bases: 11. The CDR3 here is CASSQDALLAGVLDTQYF. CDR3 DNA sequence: TGCGCCAGCAGCCAAGATGCCTTACTAGCGGGAGTACTGGATACGCAGTATTTT.

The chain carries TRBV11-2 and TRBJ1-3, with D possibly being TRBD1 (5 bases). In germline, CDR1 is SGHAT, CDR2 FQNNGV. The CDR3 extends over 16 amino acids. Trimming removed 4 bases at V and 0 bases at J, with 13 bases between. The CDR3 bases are TGTGCCAGCAGCTCGCGGGACTCGAGCTCTGGAAACACCATATATTTT. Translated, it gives CASSSRDSSSGNTIYF.

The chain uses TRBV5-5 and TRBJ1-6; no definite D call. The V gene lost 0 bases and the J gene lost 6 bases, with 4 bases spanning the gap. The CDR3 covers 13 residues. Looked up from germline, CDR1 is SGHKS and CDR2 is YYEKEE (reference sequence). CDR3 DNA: TGTGCCAGCAGCTTGGACAGTAATTCACCCCTCCACTTT. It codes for CASSLDSNSPLHF.